One and the same sample provided the 26 T cell receptor beta chains below, sequenced in a study of T cells in Graves' hyperthyroidism and ophthalmopathy. RNA transcripts were the template for amplifying TCR beta CDR3 regions. During a first-round RT-PCR of the TCR CDR3, the HTBI primer set was used. Each CDR3 protein is one row after TCRdb ran MiXCR on the multiplex PCR reads. The sample has about 740,000 distinct CDR3 sequences; 13% to 15% are singletons. Sequencing was done on a sample of blood. Receptor source: a woman between 18 and 29 years old with Graves' hyperthyroidism.

The table lists this clonotype with many counts. The chain is built from TRBV7-9 and TRBJ2-3, with D possibly being TRBD1 (6 bases). The V gene's germline CDR1 is SEHNR and CDR2 FQNEAQ (reference sequence). V was cut by 2 bases and J by 2 bases, with 23 bases left in between. The length of the CDR3 is 19 residues. The CDR3 region is CASSLSISGTGHTTDTQYF. For the CDR3, the DNA is TGTGCCAGCAGCTTATCTATCTCCGGCACAGGGCATACCACAGATACGCAGTATTTT.

This clonotype was observed a handful of times. The V and J genes are TRBV6-5 and TRBJ2-2; 12 bases match TRBD2. Germline V gene lookup returns CDR1 MNHEY and CDR2 SVGAGI. This CDR3 contains 19 residues. Unmatched junction bases numbered 10, after V lost 0 bases and J lost 5 bases. The CDR3: CASSYSGRLAGVGTGELFF. CDR3 DNA sequence: TGTGCCAGCAGTTACTCCGGGAGACTAGCGGGAGTGGGAACCGGGGAGCTGTTTTTT.

This clonotype was seen many times. The V and J genes are TRBV3-1 and TRBJ2-3, with TRBD1 identical over 9 bases. The junction had 2 bases not matched to a gene; V was cut back by 1 base and J by 0 bases. Germline CDR1 reads LGHDT; CDR2 reads YNNKEL (reference sequence). The CDR3 totals 16 residues. The CDR3 sequence is CASSQADRGSTDTQYF. DNA for the CDR3: TGTGCCAGCAGCCAAGCCGACAGGGGGAGCACAGATACGCAGTATTTT.

This clonotype was observed at least ten times. The rearrangement links TRBV7-8 to TRBJ2-7; 11 bases map to TRBD2. The CDR3 sequence is 16 residues long. Germline CDR1 reads SGHVS; CDR2 reads FQNEAQ. Trimming cost V 5 bases and J 2 bases; bases outside gene matches: 8. The CDR3: CASSGRLAGSPYEQYF. CDR3 DNA sequence: TGTGCCAGCAGCGGACGACTAGCGGGAAGTCCCTACGAGCAGTACTTC. The full variable domain, in which reference TRBV7-8 and TRBJ2-7 provide the parts outside the CDR3, is GAGVSQSPRYKVAKRGQDVALRCDPISGHVSLFWYQQALGQGPEFLTYFQNEAQLDKSGLPSDRFFAERPEGSVSTLKIQRTQQEDSAVYLCASSGRLAGSPYEQYFGPGTRLTVT.

DNA of the CDR3: TGCAGTGCTAGAGGTTCTATACAGGGTGCTGGAGAGACCCAGTACTTC. Its protein product is CSARGSIQGAGETQYF. The chain is built from TRBV20-1 and TRBJ2-5; maybe TRBD1 (6 bases). The CDR3 spans 16 residues. The V and J ends lost 1 base and 4 bases respectively, with 19 bases between them. Germline V gene lookup returns CDR1 DFQATT and CDR2 SNEGSKA (reference sequence).

This clonotype has at least ten counts. This sequence joins TRBV18 and TRBJ2-5; TRBD2 matches at 9 bases. The CDR3 extends over 15 amino acids. The germline V gene has CDR1 KGHSH and CDR2 LQKENI. V gave up 2 bases and J gave up 2 bases; unmatched junction bases: 3. The CDR3 loop is CASSPSLAGQETQYF. The CDR3 bases are TGTGCCAGCTCACCAAGCCTAGCGGGGCAAGAGACCCAGTACTTC.

This clonotype has a count of ten or more. The V gene is TRBV10-3, the J gene TRBJ2-7; 12 bases line up with TRBD1. Germline V lookup: CDR1 ENHRY, CDR2 SYGVKD. The CDR3 is 15 residues long. Germline trimming cut 3 bases from V and 6 bases from J; bases unmatched to any gene: 6. The CDR3 loop reads CAISDPGQGASEQYF. The CDR3 DNA is TGTGCCATCAGTGACCCGGGACAGGGGGCTTCCGAGCAGTACTTC.

This clonotype has a handful of counts. V gene TRBV7-8 combines with J gene TRBJ1-5, with TRBD1 matching 7 bases. Germline V gene sequence: CDR1 SGHVS, CDR2 FQNEAQ. The CDR3 length is 14 residues. The V gene end was trimmed by 4 bases and the J gene end by 3 bases; junction bases not matched to a gene: 3. The CDR3 nucleotides are TGTGCCAGCAGCTACAGGGGATACAATCAGCCCCAGCATTTT. Residues: CASSYRGYNQPQHF.

This clonotype occurred a few times. The chain carries TRBV6-1 and TRBJ2-5; TRBD1 might be the D (6 bases). The CDR3 sequence is 14 residues long. V was cut by 5 bases and J by 5 bases, with 15 bases left in between. Germline CDR1 is MNHNS and CDR2 is SASEGT. CDR3 coding DNA: TGTGCCAGCAGTTATAACAGGGCAGTGGAGACCCAGTACTTC. Translated: CASSYNRAVETQYF.

The sample holds many counts of this clonotype. The chain employs TRBV2 and TRBJ1-2; maybe TRBD1 (6 bases). The germline V gene has CDR1 SNHLY and CDR2 FYNNEI. The CDR3 is 15 amino acids. Trimming removed 3 bases at V and 5 bases at J, with 16 bases between. The CDR3 DNA follows: TGTGCCAGCAGTGATAGTAGAGGGGGTTCTTATGGCTACACCTTC. Its protein is CASSDSRGGSYGYTF.

This clonotype was seen more than once but under ten times. The rearrangement joins TRBV6-2 or TRBV6-3 to TRBJ2-7; D may be TRBD2 (6 bases). The CDR3 loop spans 17 amino acids. Trimming cost V 0 bases and J 2 bases, with 17 bases left between them. CDR1 and CDR2 (germline): MNHEY, SVGEGT. The CDR3 is CASSYSTSAPGAYEQYF. In DNA, the CDR3 is TGTGCCAGCAGTTACTCGACATCTGCTCCGGGGGCCTACGAGCAGTACTTC.

This clonotype was detected many times. The rearrangement joins TRBV2 to TRBJ2-1; tentatively, D is TRBD2 (6 bases). CDR3 length equals 13 residues. Germline loops: CDR1 SNHLY, CDR2 FYNNEI. V lost 8 bases and J 5 bases, leaving 13 bases between the germline ends. CDR3 sequence reads: CASVGGADNEQFF. In nucleotides, the CDR3 is TGTGCCAGCGTTGGCGGGGCGGACAATGAGCAGTTCTTC.

Turning to this clonotype: A single base separates this from a much larger clone, so it may be a read error. This chain uses TRBV6-1 with TRBJ2-1, with 11 positions matching TRBD2. J was trimmed by 7 bases and V by 8 bases; bases with no gene match: 10. This CDR3 contains 15 residues. Germline CDR1 and CDR2: MNHNS and SASEGT. The chain's CDR3 is CASGELAGVINEQFF. CDR3 nucleotide sequence: TGTGCCAGCGGAGAACTAGCGGGAGTGATAAATGAGCAGTTCTTC.

This clonotype was seen repeatedly, ten times or more. This chain links TRBV27 with TRBJ2-7, with 7 nucleotides matching TRBD1. The CDR3 sequence is 15 residues long. In germline, CDR1 is MNHEY, CDR2 SMNVEV (reference sequence). Trimming cost V 5 bases and J 8 bases; bases outside gene matches: 15. CDR3 residues: CASSLSGTDLRKQYF. The CDR3, as DNA: TGTGCCAGCAGTCTCTCCGGGACAGACCTACGGAAGCAGTACTTC.

The rearrangement links TRBV19 to TRBJ1-2, with D uncertain. The CDR3 is 12 amino acids. With 0 bases removed from V and 9 bases from J, the gap between germline ends came to 8 bases. The V gene's germline CDR1 is LNHDA and CDR2 SQIVND (reference sequence). The CDR3 is CASSIEWRSYTF. In DNA, the CDR3 is TGTGCCAGTAGTATAGAATGGCGTAGCTACACCTTC. The complete variable domain, with remaining parts taken from reference TRBV19 and TRBJ1-2, reads DGGITQSPKYLFRKEGQNVTLSCEQNLNHDAMYWYRQDPGQGLRLIYYSQIVNDFQKGDIAEGYSVSREKKESFPLTVTSAQKNPTAFYLCASSIEWRSYTFGSGTRLTVV.

The rearrangement joins TRBV9 to TRBJ2-5; 7 bases are shared with TRBD1. CDR3 length: 16 residues. The germline V gene has CDR1 SGDLS and CDR2 YYNGEE. The J segment lost 0 bases and the V segment lost 5 bases, leaving 10 bases of the junction unmatched. CDR3 sequence: CASSLSADRDQETQYF. The CDR3 bases are TGTGCCAGCAGTCTCTCGGCTGACAGGGACCAAGAGACCCAGTACTTC.

V gene TRBV5-6 combines with J gene TRBJ2-1; TRBD1 matches 8 bases. CDR1 and CDR2 (germline): SGHDT, YYEEEE. There are 14 residues in the CDR3. The V segment lost 4 bases and the J segment 4 bases; nucleotides outside the gene matches: 4. The CDR3 coding sequence is TGTGCCAGCAGCGGCCGGGACAGGTACAATGAGCAGTTCTTC. This sequence encodes CASSGRDRYNEQFF.

The table lists this clonotype with many counts. The chain recombines TRBV29-1 with TRBJ1-1, with TRBD1 matching 8 bases. This CDR3 contains 13 residues. Germline V gives CDR1 SQVTM, CDR2 ANQGSEA. The V and J ends lost 7 bases and 2 bases, in that order; junction bases with no gene match: 6. CDR3 sequence reads: CSAPDRANTEAFF. The CDR3, as DNA: TGCAGCGCCCCGGACAGGGCCAACACTGAAGCTTTCTTT.

This clonotype was picked up many times. The gene calls are TRBV18 and TRBJ2-6; no clear D. The CDR3 contains 18 residues. V lost 2 bases and J 0 bases, leaving 14 bases between the germline ends. Germline CDR1 reads KGHSH; CDR2 reads LQKENI. CDR3 sequence (DNA): TGTGCCAGCTCACCAAGGGCCAGTTCCAGCTCTGGGGCCAACGTCCTGACTTTC. Encoded protein: CASSPRASSSSGANVLTF.

This clonotype was recorded many times. This rearrangement joins TRBV20-1 to TRBJ2-3; TRBD2 is a possible D gene (6 bases). CDR3 length equals 13 residues. V lost 1 base, J lost 4 bases, and 9 bases lay in between. Per germline, CDR1 DFQATT and CDR2 SNEGSKA (reference sequence). The CDR3 nucleotides read TGCAGTGCTAGAGGGGACTGGGCAGATACGCAGTATTTT. Translated, it gives CSARGDWADTQYF.

The sample holds many counts of this clonotype. The chain combines TRBV7-3 with TRBJ2-7, with no clear D. This CDR3 contains 13 residues. V dropped 2 bases and J dropped 2 bases, with 7 bases sitting between them. Germline lookup yields CDR1 SGHTA and CDR2 FQGTGA. CDR3 residues: CASSLDLTYEQYF. DNA for the CDR3: TGTGCCAGCAGCTTAGACCTAACCTACGAGCAGTACTTC. The full variable domain, in which reference TRBV7-3 and TRBJ2-7 provide the parts outside the CDR3, is GAGVSQTPSNKVTEKGKYVELRCDPISGHTALYWYRQSLGQGPEFLIYFQGTGAADDSGLPNDRFFAVRPEGSVSTLKIQRTERGDSAVYLCASSLDLTYEQYFGPGTRLTVT.

This clonotype was counted ten times or more. This chain links TRBV20-1 with TRBJ2-1; a weak D match, TRBD1 (6 bases). Trimming took 3 bases from V and 1 from J, leaving 16 bases between them. Germline values: CDR1 DFQATT, CDR2 SNEGSKA (reference sequence). The CDR3 has 16 amino acids. CDR3 loop: CSASGFRDTSYNEQFF. CDR3 bases: TGCAGTGCTAGCGGGTTCCGGGACACTTCCTACAATGAGCAGTTCTTC.

This clonotype was found a few times. The chain has TRBV6-1 and TRBJ1-5; D may be TRBD1 (5 bases). V lost 7 bases to trimming and J lost 2 bases, with 9 bases between them. Germline loops: CDR1 MNHNS, CDR2 SASEGT. CDR3 length: 13 amino acids. CDR3 residues: CASTAGGNQPQHF. CDR3 in DNA: TGTGCCAGCACCGCGGGGGGCAATCAGCCCCAGCATTTT.

Concerning this clonotype itself: One base away lies a much larger clone, so this may be a sequencing read error. The rearrangement uses TRBV6-2 or TRBV6-3 and TRBJ2-7; 7 bases are a match to TRBD2. The V segment lost 6 bases and the J segment 6 bases; nucleotides outside the gene matches: 5. CDR1 MNHEY and CDR2 SVGEGT come from the germline V gene. The CDR3 is made up of 12 amino acids. CDR3 nucleotide sequence: TGTGCCAGCAGGCGGGGGACCTGCGAGCAGTACTTC. Its translation: CASRRGTCEQYF.

This clonotype was observed a handful of times. The gene calls are TRBV5-1 and TRBJ2-3; 12 nucleotides match TRBD2. The CDR3 loop spans 15 amino acids. V shed 4 bases, J shed 6 bases, and the junction held 6 bases outside the gene matches. CDR1 and CDR2 (germline): SGHRS, YFSETQ. The CDR3 DNA reads as TGCGCCAGCAGCATGACTAGCGGGAGAGGTGATACGCAGTATTTT. This sequence encodes CASSMTSGRGDTQYF.

The rearrangement links TRBV7-8 to TRBJ1-5; the match to TRBD1 covers 8 bases. The CDR3 loop spans 16 amino acids. Per germline, CDR1 SGHVS and CDR2 FQNEAQ. Losses at the gene ends were 5 bases for V and 0 bases for J; bases not matched to a gene: 6. For the CDR3, the DNA is TGTGCCAGCAGCCCCACAGGGGGATATAGCAATCAGCCCCAGCATTTT. Its protein product is CASSPTGGYSNQPQHF.